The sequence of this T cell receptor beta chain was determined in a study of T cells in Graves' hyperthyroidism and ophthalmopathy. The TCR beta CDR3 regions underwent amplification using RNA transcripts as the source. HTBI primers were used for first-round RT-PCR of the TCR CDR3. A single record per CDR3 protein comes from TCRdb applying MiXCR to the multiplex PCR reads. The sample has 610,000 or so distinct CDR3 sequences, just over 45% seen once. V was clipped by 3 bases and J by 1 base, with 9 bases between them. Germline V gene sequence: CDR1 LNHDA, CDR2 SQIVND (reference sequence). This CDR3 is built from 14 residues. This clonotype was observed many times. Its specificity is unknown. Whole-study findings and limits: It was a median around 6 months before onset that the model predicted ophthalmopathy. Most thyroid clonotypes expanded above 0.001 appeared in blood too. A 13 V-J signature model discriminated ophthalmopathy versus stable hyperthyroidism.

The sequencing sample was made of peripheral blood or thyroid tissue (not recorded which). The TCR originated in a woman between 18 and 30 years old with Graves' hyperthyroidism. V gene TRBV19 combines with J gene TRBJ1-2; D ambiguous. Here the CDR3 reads CASSISHLNYGYTF. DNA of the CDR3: TGTGCCAGTAGTATCTCTCACCTTAACTATGGCTACACCTTC.